This entry concerns a single T cell receptor beta chain. This clonotype was picked up a small number of times. Its binding antigen is unknown. Per-base quality was not reported, and no clone a single base away is much larger than it. Stable Graves' hyperthyroidism was defined as no progression to ophthalmopathy during 18 months of follow-up. The hyperthyroidism patients were between 18 and 65 years old and newly diagnosed, with a disease duration of less than 2 months. Patients with uncontrolled infections, other autoimmune diseases, pregnancy or lactation were excluded. Diagnoses relied on clinical symptoms, serum thyroxine and TRAb, thyroid ultrasound and orbital computed tomography. PBMCs were separated from roughly 9.3 ml of fresh peripheral blood using Ficoll-Paque density gradient centrifugation. Trizol reagent was used to extract total RNA, and RNA quality was then checked on an Agilent 2100 Bioanalyzer.

This specimen comes from a study of T cells in Graves' hyperthyroidism and ophthalmopathy (dated by TCRdb to between 2018 and 2021). Looking at the study overall: Peripheral blood samples were taken at the time of initial diagnosis, prior to any treatment. A discovery cohort of around 98 patients, roughly 40 with Graves' ophthalmopathy and about 60 with stable Graves' hyperthyroidism, was used to find distinguishing TCR V-J signatures. An independent validation cohort of 18 to 20 hyperthyroidism patients and about 15 patients who later progressed to ophthalmopathy tested prospective prediction of ophthalmopathy. The 90 to 100 discovery patients were randomly split 7:3 into training and test sets. In addition, the study compared T-cell repertoires in thyroid tissue and in blood from several Graves' hyperthyroidism patients. After sampling, hyperthyroidism patients received methimazole starting at 30 mg daily, and ophthalmopathy patients received high-dose intravenous methylprednisolone. TCR Vbeta CDR3 sequencing of fewer than 150 peripheral blood samples (over 40 ophthalmopathy, over 70 hyperthyroidism and roughly 17 progressor patients) is reported in the paper.

Amplification of TCR beta CDR3 regions was carried out from RNA transcripts. A first-round RT-PCR of the TCR CDR3 used the HTBI primer set with the Qiagen OneStep RT-PCR kit. The libraries were constructed in a second round of multiplex PCR and then size-selected and purified. Libraries were sequenced paired-end with 100 bp reads on an Illumina HiSeq2000. The source study handled its data this way. SOAPnuke was used to process the raw data, with reads discarded if the reads contained adapters or uncalled bases, had a mean Phred below 15, or lacked an exact constant-primer or identifier match. COPE v1.2.5 was used to merge high-quality paired reads, and clonotypes were defined as unique nucleotide sequences. Clonotypes were aligned to IMGT TRBV, TRBD and TRBJ reference segments using MiTCR v1.1. Only V-J combinations with frequency above 0.0001, covering about 99% of repertoires, were analysed. The TCS score was defined as F50 (clonal expansion) divided by E x V (chaos), with BLOSUM62-based TCRdist calculated between CDR3 peptides within each V-J. Welch's t-statistics and random forest reduced roughly 540 V-J features to about 13, which were used in a naive Bayes classifier (R e1071). TCRdb itself trimmed the public reads at Q25 with fastp, ran MiXCR and retained productive beta chains. CDR3 protein duplicates are merged, each entry listing the most common genes and DNA. The V and J calls were not made by the authors but by TCRdb's processing. In all, the sample holds about 500,000 distinct CDR3 sequences, and approximately 15% of those were seen once. The top ten clonotypes cover 15% to 20% of the sample.

Study-level results and caveats: Blood samples also contained most of the expanded thyroid clonotypes (frequency above 0.001), which suggests that blood repertoires may reflect thyroid immune responses. No statistical method was used to set the sample size in advance, and investigators knew the group allocation. In validation, the model predicted progression to ophthalmopathy a median of about 6.8 months before onset, with roughly 70% sensitivity and 72.22% specificity. A model built on a 13 V-J signature distinguished ophthalmopathy from stable hyperthyroidism, reaching approximately 89% sensitivity and around 82% specificity in cross-validation and 80%/75% in testing.

The CDR3, cysteine through phenylalanine, is 14 amino acids long. Left in the record is the CDR3 DNA by itself, 42 bases read in frame from the first base. Looking up the germline V gene yields CDR1 MNHEY and CDR2 SVGEGT. V loses 6 bases, J loses 1 base, and the germline ends lie 10 bases apart. Rearrangement joined TRBV6-2 or TRBV6-3 to TRBJ2-1; no D segment can be confidently identified. The clonotype originates from a woman younger than 30 with Graves' hyperthyroidism. The sequenced sample was blood. The DNA is as follows: TGTGCCAGCAGACCACACGGGTCCTACAATGAGCAGTTCTTC. Protein translation: CASRPHGSYNEQFF.